The subject of this entry is one TCR beta chain. Its antigen is not identified. The sample comes from a study of OX40 agonist ivuxolimab in advanced cancers. Study overall: Intravenous ivuxolimab was administered to patients every 2 weeks at 0.01 to 10 mg/kg. Study-level findings and limits: There were, on average, more expanded clones in CD8+ T cells than in CD4+. Undetermined was the antigen specificity of the expanded peripheral T cells.

With V trimmed by 2 bases and J by 3 bases, 6 bases remained unmatched. There are 14 residues in the CDR3. Germline CDR1 SQVTM, CDR2 ANQGSEA. Sequencing was performed with immunoSEQ multiplex PCR; in TCRdb, only in-frame clones are kept and a portion is missing. In the table there are approximately 56,000 clones, more than 85% of which are singletons. The sample was CD4+ or CD8+ T cells sorted from blood, taken in a trial of the OX40 agonist ivuxolimab. The chain joins TRBV29-1 to TRBJ1-2, with 7 bases that match TRBD1. The origin of this receptor is an adult with an advanced solid tumor such as melanoma, head and neck, liver or kidney cancer. CDR3 loop: CSVETETGYYGYTF. The DNA of the CDR3 is TGCAGCGTTGAAACAGAGACAGGGTACTATGGCTACACCTTC.